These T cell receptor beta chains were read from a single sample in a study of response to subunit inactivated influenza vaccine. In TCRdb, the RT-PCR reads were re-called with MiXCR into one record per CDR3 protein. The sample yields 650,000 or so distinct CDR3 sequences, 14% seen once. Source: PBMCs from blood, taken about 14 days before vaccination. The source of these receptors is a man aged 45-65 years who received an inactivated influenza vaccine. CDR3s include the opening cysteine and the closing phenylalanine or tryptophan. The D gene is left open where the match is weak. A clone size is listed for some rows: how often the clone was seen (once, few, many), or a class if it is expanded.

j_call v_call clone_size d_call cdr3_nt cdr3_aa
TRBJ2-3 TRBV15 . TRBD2 TGTGCCACCAGCAGAGGCCCACCGACTAGCGGGAGGGATACGCAGTATTTT CATSRGPPTSGRDTQYF
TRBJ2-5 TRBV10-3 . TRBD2 TGTGCCATCAGTGGAAAAGCGGGAGTGGGGGAGACCCAGTACTTC CAISGKAGVGETQYF
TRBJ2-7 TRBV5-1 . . TGCGCCAGCAGTGACACAGGTCCCATAGGGGAGCAGTACTTC CASSDTGPIGEQYF
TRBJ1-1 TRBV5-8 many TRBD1 TGTGCCAGCAGCTTCGGGACAGGGAACACTGAAGCTTTCTTT CASSFGTGNTEAFF
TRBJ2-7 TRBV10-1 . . TGCGCCAGCAGTGAGGGGTACAGCCCCTACGAGCAGTACTTC CASSEGYSPYEQYF
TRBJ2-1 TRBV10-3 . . TGTGCCATCAGGGCAACCGGGACCAACTCACACACCTACAATGAGCAGTTCTTC CAIRATGTNSHTYNEQFF
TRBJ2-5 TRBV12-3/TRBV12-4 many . TGTGCCAGCAGTCCGTCTTATAGGCAAGAGACCCAGTACTTC CASSPSYRQETQYF
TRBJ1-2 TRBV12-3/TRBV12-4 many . TGTGCCAGCAGTTTAGCACCAGTCCAGGATAACTATGGCTACACCTTC CASSLAPVQDNYGYTF
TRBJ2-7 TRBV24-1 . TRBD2 TGTGCCACCAGTGAGGGGACTAGCGCCCTAGAGCAGTACTTC CATSEGTSALEQYF
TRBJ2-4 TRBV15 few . TGTGCCACCAGCAGAGTGGGGGAACTAGCCAAAAACATTCAGTACTTC CATSRVGELAKNIQYF
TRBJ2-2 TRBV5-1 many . TGCGCCAGCAGCTTGGAGCGTTACACCGGGGAGCTGTTTTTT CASSLERYTGELFF
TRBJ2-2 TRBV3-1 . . TGTGCCAGCAGCCTGGGGAGTCCGGTCGGGGAGCTGTTTTTT CASSLGSPVGELFF
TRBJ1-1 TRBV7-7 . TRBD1 TGTGCCAGCAGCAGGGGGCCGGGGACTGAAGCTTTCTTT CASSRGPGTEAFF
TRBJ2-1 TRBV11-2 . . TGTGCCAGCAGCTTTGAATCGTTCAATGAGCAGTTCTTC CASSFESFNEQFF
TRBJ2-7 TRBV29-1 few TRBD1 TGCAGCGTTGATGGGACAGGCTCCTACGAGCAGTACTTC CSVDGTGSYEQYF
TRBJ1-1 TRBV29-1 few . TGCAGCGTTGAAGGCCCAGTTATGAACACTGAAGCTTTCTTT CSVEGPVMNTEAFF
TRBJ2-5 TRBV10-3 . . TGTGCCATCGGGCAAGGTGGCGGAAAGGAGACCCACTACTTC CAIGQGGGKETHYF
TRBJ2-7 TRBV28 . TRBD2 TGTGCCAGCGGACTAGCGGGGCGGAACGAGCAGTACTTC CASGLAGRNEQYF
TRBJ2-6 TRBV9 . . TGTGCCAGCAGCGTCCCAGAGGCTGGGGCCAACGTCCTGACTTTC CASSVPEAGANVLTF
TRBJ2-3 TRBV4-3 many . TGCGCCAGCAGTCCGGGCTATTCGACAGATACGCAGTATTTT CASSPGYSTDTQYF
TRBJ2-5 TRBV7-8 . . TGTGCCAGCAGCTTACCCACGGAGGTGACCCAGTACTTC CASSLPTEVTQYF
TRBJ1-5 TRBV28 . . TGTGCCAGCACCTCGATACAGTTTAGCAATCAGCCCCAGCATTTT CASTSIQFSNQPQHF
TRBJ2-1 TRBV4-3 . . TGCGCCAGCAGCCCGGGGGCCTACTATGAGCAGTTCTTC CASSPGAYYEQFF
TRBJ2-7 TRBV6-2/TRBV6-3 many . TGTGCCAGCAGTTTTGGCAGGCAAACCTACGAGCAGTACTTC CASSFGRQTYEQYF
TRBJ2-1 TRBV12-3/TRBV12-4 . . TGTGCCAGCAGTTTCGAGACCGGGACACAAACCTACAATGAGCAGTTCTTC CASSFETGTQTYNEQFF
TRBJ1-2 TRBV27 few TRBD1 TGTGCCAGCAGTTGGGACAGGGAGGGCTATGGCTACACCTTC CASSWDREGYGYTF
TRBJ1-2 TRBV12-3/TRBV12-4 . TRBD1 TGTGCCAGCAGTTTAGGACAGGGAGGGGGTGGCTACACCTTC CASSLGQGGGGYTF